The 11 T cell receptor beta chains reported below all come from one sample, sequenced in a study of cytomegalovirus exposure and HLA in healthy donors (TCRdb year 2017). Library creation used the immunoSEQ multiplex PCR assay. For the multiplex PCR, a mixture combining 60 forward primers for TCR Vbeta segments and 13 reverse primers for TCR Jbeta segments was used. The table was pulled from immuneACCESS by TCRdb, which kept in-frame rearrangements only. Such tables lose some clones; where checked, under half of the loss comes from unresolved V genes, and the rest has no known cause. The sample has more than 90,000 clones on record, about 86% of them singletons. The ten largest make up 4.2% of the sample. The sample consisted of PBMCs. These receptor sequences come from a woman aged 70-85 years in good health and CMV-seropositive.

This chain joins TRBV4-3 and TRBJ2-5; D might be TRBD2 (6 bases). Germline loops: CDR1 LGHNA, CDR2 YSLEER. The germline V and J ends were trimmed by 0 bases and 4 bases, with 15 bases remaining between them. The CDR3 sequence is 16 residues long. The CDR3: CASSQETGARGETQYF. CDR3 sequence (DNA): TGCGCCAGCAGCCAAGAAACGGGAGCGCGGGGAGAGACCCAGTACTTC.

The chain recombines TRBV5-6 with TRBJ2-1; 11 bases fit TRBD1. Per the germline V gene, CDR1 is SGHDT and CDR2 is YYEEEE. CDR3 length equals 16 residues. J lost 14 bases, V lost 4 bases, and 17 bases had no gene match. The CDR3 DNA reads as TGTGCCAGCAGCCCCGGGACAGGGGGAACCCGTGGGGTAGAGTTCTTC. This gives the protein CASSPGTGGTRGVEFF.

The chain links TRBV5-4 to TRBJ2-5; no clear D gene. This CDR3 contains 11 residues. CDR1 and CDR2 from the germline V gene are SGHNT and YYREEE (reference sequence). V was trimmed by 4 bases and J by 3 bases, leaving 4 bases between them. The CDR3, as DNA: TGTGCCAGCAGCCAAAAAGAGACCCAGTACTTC. Residues: CASSQKETQYF.

The V call is TRBV9, the J call TRBJ1-2, with TRBD1 matching 7 bases. Trimming cost V 4 bases and J 4 bases; bases outside gene matches: 7. The germline gives CDR1 SGDLS, CDR2 YYNGEE. The CDR3 loop spans 14 amino acids. Here the CDR3 DNA reads TGTGCCAGCAGCCGAGGACAGGAGCCCTATGGCTACACCTTC. This gives the protein CASSRGQEPYGYTF.

In this sample, this clone turned up a few times. V gene TRBV7-2 combines with J gene TRBJ1-2; D is unresolved. V lost 1 base to trimming and J lost 2 bases, with 5 bases between them. This CDR3 has 13 residues. The V gene's germline CDR1 is SGHTA and CDR2 FQGNSA. The CDR3 loop reads CASSLGGNYGYTF. The CDR3 coding sequence is TGTGCCAGCAGCTTAGGCGGGAACTATGGCTACACCTTC.

V and J are TRBV28 and TRBJ2-1, with 10 nucleotides matching TRBD2. J was trimmed by 8 bases and V by 6 bases; bases with no gene match: 7. CDR3 length equals 14 residues. The V gene's germline CDR1 is MDHEN and CDR2 SYDVKM. CDR3 amino acids: CASRAGGPVDEQFF. The CDR3 DNA is TGTGCCAGCAGAGCGGGAGGGCCGGTCGATGAGCAGTTCTTC.

The V call is TRBV5-6, the J call TRBJ2-6; TRBD2 is a possible D gene (6 bases). The CDR3 has 16 amino acids. Trimming shortened V by 0 bases and J by 4 bases, and 11 bases separated the two germline ends. Looked up from germline, CDR1 is SGHDT and CDR2 is YYEEEE. The CDR3 DNA is TGTGCCAGCAGCTTGGGAGGAGGGAGCGGGGCCAACGTCCTGACTTTC. Encoded protein: CASSLGGGSGANVLTF.

The chain couples TRBV19 to TRBJ1-5; D not certain. Looked up from germline, CDR1 is LNHDA and CDR2 is SQIVND (reference sequence). V lost 2 bases and J lost 7, with 15 bases in between. This CDR3 comprises 15 residues. As DNA, the CDR3 is TGTGCCAGTAGTATACCCCGAGGTGTATTGCAGCCCCAGCATTTT. Encoded protein: CASSIPRGVLQPQHF.

The chain couples TRBV5-6 to TRBJ2-1, with 8 nucleotides matching TRBD2. Germline CDR1 reads SGHDT; CDR2 reads YYEEEE. The length of the CDR3 is 16 residues. The V and J ends lost 0 bases and 3 bases, in that order; junction bases with no gene match: 5. DNA for the CDR3: TGTGCCAGCAGCTTGGATCGGGGGGGCGTCTACAATGAGCAGTTCTTC. Translation gives CASSLDRGGVYNEQFF. The full variable domain, its missing parts supplied by reference TRBV5-6 and TRBJ2-1, is DAGVTQSPTHLIKTRGQQVTLRCSPKSGHDTVSWYQQALGQGPQFIFQYYEEEERQRGNFPDRFSGHQFPNYSSELNVNALLLGDSALYLCASSLDRGGVYNEQFFGPGTRLTVL.

The chain links TRBV29-1 to TRBJ1-1; no clear D. Trimming left V 4 bases short and J 7 bases short, with 22 bases between. The CDR3 has 15 residues. Looked up from germline, CDR1 is SQVTM and CDR2 is ANQGSEA. CDR3 loop: CSVAVFGPLEGEAFF. The CDR3 bases are TGCAGCGTTGCCGTATTCGGGCCTTTAGAGGGTGAAGCTTTCTTT.

The gene calls are TRBV6-6 and TRBJ2-2, with 7 positions matching TRBD2. The CDR3 runs 13 residues. The V segment lost 6 bases and the J segment 6 bases; nucleotides outside the gene matches: 4. Germline CDR1 and CDR2: MNHNY and SVGAGI (reference sequence). CDR3 nucleotide sequence: TGTGCCAGCAGCTCACTAGCGTCCGGGGAGCTGTTTTTT. Its translation is CASSSLASGELFF.